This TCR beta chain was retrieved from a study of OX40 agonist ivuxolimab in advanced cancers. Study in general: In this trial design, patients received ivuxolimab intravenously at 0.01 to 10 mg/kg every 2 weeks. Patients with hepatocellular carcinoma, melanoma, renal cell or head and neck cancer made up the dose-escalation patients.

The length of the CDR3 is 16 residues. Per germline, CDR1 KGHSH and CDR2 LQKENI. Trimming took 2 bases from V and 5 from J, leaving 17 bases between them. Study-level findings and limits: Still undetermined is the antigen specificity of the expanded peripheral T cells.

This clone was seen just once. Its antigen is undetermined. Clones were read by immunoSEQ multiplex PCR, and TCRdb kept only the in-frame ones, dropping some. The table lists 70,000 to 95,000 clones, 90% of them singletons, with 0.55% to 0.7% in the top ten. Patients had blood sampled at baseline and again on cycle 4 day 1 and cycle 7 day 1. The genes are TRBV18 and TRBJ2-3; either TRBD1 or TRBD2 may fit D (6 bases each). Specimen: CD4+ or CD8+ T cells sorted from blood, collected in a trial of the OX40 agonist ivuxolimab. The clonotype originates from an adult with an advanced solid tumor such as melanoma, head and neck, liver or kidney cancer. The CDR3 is CASSPGSRGVRDTQYF. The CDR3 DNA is TGTGCCAGCTCACCAGGATCTAGGGGGGTGAGAGATACGCAGTATTTT.